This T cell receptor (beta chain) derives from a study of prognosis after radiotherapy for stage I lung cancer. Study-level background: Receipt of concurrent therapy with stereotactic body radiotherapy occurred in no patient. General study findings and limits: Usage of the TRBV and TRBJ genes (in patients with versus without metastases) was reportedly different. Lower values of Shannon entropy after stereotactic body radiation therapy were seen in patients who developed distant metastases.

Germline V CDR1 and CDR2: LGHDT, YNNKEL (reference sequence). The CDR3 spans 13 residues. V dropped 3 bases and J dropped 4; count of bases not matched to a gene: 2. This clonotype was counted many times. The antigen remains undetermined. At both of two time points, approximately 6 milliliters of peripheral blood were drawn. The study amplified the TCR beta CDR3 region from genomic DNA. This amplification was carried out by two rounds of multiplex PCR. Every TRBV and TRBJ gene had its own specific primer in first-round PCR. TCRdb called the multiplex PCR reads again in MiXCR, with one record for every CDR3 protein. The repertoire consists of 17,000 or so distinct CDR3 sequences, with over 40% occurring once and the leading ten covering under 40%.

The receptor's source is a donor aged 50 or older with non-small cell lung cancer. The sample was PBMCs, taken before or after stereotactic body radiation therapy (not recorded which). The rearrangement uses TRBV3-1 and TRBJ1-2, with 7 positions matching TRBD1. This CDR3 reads CASSQGQTYGYTF. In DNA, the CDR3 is TGTGCCAGCAGCCAGGGACAGACCTATGGCTACACCTTC.